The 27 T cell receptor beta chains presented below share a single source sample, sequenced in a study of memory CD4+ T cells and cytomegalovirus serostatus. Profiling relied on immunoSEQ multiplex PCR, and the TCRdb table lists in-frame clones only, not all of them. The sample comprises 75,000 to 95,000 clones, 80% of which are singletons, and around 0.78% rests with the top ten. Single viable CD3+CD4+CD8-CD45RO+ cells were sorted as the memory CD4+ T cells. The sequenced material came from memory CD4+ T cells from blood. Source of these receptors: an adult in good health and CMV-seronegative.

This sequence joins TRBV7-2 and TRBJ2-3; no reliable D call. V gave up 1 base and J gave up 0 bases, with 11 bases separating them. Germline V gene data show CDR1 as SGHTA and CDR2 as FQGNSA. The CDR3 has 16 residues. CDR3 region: CASSLGPEASTDTQYF. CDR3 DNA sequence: TGTGCCAGCAGCTTAGGGCCAGAGGCTAGCACAGATACGCAGTATTTT.

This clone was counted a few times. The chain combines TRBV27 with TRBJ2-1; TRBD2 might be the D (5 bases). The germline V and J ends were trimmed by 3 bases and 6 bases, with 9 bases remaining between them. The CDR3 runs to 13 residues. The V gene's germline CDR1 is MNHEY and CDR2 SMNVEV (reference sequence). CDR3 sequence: CASSLPGSNEQFF. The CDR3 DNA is TGTGCCAGCAGTTTGCCGGGGAGCAATGAGCAGTTCTTC.

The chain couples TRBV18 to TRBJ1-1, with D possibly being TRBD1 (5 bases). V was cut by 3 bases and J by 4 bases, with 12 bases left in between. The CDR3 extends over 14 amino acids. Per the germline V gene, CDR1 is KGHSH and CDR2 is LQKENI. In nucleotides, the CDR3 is TGTGCCAGCTCACCGGGGGTCGGGGGCACTGAAGCTTTCTTT. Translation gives CASSPGVGGTEAFF.

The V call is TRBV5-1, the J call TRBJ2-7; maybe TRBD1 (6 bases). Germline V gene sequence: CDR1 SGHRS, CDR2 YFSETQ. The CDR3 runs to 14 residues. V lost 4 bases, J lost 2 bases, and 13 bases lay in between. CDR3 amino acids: CASSQSGVTYEQYF. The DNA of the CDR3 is TGCGCCAGCAGCCAGTCAGGGGTAACCTACGAGCAGTACTTC.

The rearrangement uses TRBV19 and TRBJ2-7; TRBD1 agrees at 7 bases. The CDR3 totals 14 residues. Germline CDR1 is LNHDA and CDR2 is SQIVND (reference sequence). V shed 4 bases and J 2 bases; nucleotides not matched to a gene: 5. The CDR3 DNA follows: TGTGCCAGTAGTAGGGTTAGGGGGCCCTACGAGCAGTACTTC. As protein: CASSRVRGPYEQYF.

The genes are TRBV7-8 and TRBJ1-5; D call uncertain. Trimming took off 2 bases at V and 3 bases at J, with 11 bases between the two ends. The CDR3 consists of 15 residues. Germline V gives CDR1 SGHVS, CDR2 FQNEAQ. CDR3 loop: CASSLYAESNQPQHF. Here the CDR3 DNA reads TGTGCCAGCAGCTTATACGCAGAATCCAATCAGCCCCAGCATTTT.

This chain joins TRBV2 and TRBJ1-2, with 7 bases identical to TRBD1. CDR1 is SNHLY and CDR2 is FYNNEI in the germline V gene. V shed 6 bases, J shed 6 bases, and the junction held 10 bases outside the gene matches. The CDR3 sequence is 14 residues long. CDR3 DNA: TGTGCCAGCAGGCCGGGACAGACGGTTCATGGCTACACCTTC. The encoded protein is CASRPGQTVHGYTF.

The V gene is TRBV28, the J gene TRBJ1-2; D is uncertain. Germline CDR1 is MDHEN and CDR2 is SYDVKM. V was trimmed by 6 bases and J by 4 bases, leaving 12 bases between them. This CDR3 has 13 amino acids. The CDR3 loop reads CASRLGGLYGYTF. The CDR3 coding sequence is TGTGCCAGCAGGCTGGGAGGACTCTATGGCTACACCTTC.

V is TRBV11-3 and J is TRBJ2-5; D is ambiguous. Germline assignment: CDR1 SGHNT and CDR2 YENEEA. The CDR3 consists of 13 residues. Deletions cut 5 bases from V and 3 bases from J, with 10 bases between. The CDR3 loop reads CASSRPGEETQYF. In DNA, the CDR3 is TGTGCCAGCAGCCGCCCGGGTGAAGAGACCCAGTACTTC.

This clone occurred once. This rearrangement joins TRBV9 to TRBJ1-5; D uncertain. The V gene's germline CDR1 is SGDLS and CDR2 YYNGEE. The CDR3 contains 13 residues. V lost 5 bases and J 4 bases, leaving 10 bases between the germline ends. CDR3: CASSPGSNQPQHF. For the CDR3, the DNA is TGTGCCAGCAGTCCCGGGAGTAATCAGCCCCAGCATTTT.

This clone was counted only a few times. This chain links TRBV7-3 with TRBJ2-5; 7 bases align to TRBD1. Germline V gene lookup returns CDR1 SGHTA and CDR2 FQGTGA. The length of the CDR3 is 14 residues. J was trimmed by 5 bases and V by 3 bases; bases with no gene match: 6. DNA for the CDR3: TGTGCCAGCAGCTTGGGACAGTCCCCTGAGACCCAGTACTTC. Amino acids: CASSLGQSPETQYF.

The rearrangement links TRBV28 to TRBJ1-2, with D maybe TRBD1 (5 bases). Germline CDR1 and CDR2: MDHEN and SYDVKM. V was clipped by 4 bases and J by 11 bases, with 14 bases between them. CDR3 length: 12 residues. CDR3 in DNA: TGTGCCAGCAGTTCGGGGGACGGGAAATACACCTTC. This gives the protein CASSSGDGKYTF.

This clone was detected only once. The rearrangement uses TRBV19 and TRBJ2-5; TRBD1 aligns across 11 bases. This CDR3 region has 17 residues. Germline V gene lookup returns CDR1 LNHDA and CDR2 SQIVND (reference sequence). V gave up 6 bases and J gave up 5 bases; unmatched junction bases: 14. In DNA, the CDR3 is TGTGCCAGTAGCTTTGATACCGGGACAGGGGGAATGGAGACCCAGTACTTC. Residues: CASSFDTGTGGMETQYF.

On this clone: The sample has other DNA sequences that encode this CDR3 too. The CDR3 reads CSATENYGYTF. CDR3 nucleotides: TGCAGTGCTACAGAGAACTATGGCTACACCTTC. The gene calls are TRBV20-1 and TRBJ1-2; D unresolved. CDR1 and CDR2 from the germline V gene are DFQATT and SNEGSKA (reference sequence). The CDR3 sequence is 11 residues long. The V and J ends lost 4 bases and 2 bases respectively, with 5 bases between them.

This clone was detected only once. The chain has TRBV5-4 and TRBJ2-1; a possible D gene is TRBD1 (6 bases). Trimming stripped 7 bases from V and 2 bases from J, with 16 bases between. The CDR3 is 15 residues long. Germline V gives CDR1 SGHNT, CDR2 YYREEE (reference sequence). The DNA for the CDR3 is TGTGCCAGCTATGACGGGACACCAACCTACAATGAGCAGTTCTTC. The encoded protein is CASYDGTPTYNEQFF.

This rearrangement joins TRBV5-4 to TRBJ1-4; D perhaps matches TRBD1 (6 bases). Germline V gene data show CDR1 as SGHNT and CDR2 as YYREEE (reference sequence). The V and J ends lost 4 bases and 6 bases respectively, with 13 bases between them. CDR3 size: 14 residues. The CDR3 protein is CASSTGTSDEKLFF. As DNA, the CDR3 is TGTGCCAGCAGCACCGGGACAAGCGATGAAAAACTGTTTTTT. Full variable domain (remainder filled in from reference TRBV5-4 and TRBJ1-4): ETGVTQSPTHLIKTRGQQVTLRCSSQSGHNTVSWYQQALGQGPQFIFQYYREEENGRGNFPPRFSGLQFPNYSSELNVNALELDDSALYLCASSTGTSDEKLFFGSGTQLSVL.

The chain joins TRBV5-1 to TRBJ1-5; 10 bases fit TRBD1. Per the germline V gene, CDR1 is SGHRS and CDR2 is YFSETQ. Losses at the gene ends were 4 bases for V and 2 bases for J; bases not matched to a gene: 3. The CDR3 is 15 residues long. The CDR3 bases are TGCGCCAGCAGCATCGGGACAGGGGGCAATCAGCCCCAGCATTTT. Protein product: CASSIGTGGNQPQHF.

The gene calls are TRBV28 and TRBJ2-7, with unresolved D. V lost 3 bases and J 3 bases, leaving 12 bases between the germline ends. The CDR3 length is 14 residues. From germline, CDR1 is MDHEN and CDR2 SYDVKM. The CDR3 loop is CASSFIGQFYEQYF. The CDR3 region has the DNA TGTGCCAGCAGTTTTATCGGGCAGTTCTACGAGCAGTACTTC. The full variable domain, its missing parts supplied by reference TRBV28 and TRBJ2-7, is DVKVTQSSRYLVKRTGEKVFLECVQDMDHENMFWYRQDPGLGLRLIYFSYDVKMKEKGDIPEGYSVSREKKERFSLILESASTNQTSMYLCASSFIGQFYEQYFGPGTRLTVT.

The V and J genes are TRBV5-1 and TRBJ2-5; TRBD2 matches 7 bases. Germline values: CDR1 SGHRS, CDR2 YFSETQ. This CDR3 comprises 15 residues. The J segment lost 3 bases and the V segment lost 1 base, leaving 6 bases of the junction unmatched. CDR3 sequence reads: CASSLHGGLEETQYF. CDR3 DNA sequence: TGCGCCAGCAGCTTGCACGGGGGGTTGGAAGAGACCCAGTACTTC.

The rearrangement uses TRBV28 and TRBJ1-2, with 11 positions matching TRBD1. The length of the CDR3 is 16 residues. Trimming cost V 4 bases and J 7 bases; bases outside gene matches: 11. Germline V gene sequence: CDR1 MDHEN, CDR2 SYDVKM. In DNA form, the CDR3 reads TGTGCCAGCAGTTCCCCTCGGGACAGGGGGAGTGTTGGCTACACCTTC. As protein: CASSSPRDRGSVGYTF.

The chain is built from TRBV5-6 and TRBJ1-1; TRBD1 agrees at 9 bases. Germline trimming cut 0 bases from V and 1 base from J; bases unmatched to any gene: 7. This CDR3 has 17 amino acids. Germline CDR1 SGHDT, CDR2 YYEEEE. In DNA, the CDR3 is TGTGCCAGCAGCTTGGGGGGACAGGGTCTAACGAACACTGAAGCTTTCTTT. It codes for CASSLGGQGLTNTEAFF. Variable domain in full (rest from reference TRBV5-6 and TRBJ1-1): DAGVTQSPTHLIKTRGQQVTLRCSPKSGHDTVSWYQQALGQGPQFIFQYYEEEERQRGNFPDRFSGHQFPNYSSELNVNALLLGDSALYLCASSLGGQGLTNTEAFFGQGTRLTVV.

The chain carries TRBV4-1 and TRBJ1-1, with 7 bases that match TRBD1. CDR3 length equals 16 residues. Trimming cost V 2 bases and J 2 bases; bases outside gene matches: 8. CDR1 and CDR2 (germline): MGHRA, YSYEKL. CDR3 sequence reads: CASSQLNRGPNTEAFF. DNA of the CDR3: TGCGCCAGCAGCCAACTGAACAGGGGACCAAACACTGAAGCTTTCTTT.

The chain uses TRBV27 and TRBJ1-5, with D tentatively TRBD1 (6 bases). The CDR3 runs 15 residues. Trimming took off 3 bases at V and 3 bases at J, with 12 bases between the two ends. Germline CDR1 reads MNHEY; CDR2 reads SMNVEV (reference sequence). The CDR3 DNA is TGTGCCAGCAGTTTGGACAGTGCGAACAATCAGCCCCAGCATTTT. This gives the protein CASSLDSANNQPQHF.

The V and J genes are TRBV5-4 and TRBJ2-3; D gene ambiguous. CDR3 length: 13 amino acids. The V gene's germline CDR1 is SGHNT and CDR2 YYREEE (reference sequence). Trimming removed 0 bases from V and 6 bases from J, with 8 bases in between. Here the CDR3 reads CASSLGLTDTQYF. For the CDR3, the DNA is TGTGCCAGCAGCTTGGGTCTCACCGATACGCAGTATTTT.

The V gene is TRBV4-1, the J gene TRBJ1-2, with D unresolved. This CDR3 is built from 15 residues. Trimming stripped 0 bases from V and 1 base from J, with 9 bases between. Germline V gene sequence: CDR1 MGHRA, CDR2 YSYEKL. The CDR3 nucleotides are TGCGCCAGCAGCCAAGATTGGGGTCTTAACTATGGCTACACCTTC. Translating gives CASSQDWGLNYGYTF.

Written as DNA, the CDR3 is TGTGCCAGTACCCGAAGGGCGGGGGCGGTAGCAGATACGCAGTATTTT. Protein sequence: CASTRRAGAVADTQYF. The chain carries TRBV19 and TRBJ2-3; D might be TRBD2 (7 bases). V lost 7 bases and J 4 bases, leaving 21 bases between the germline ends. In germline, CDR1 is LNHDA, CDR2 SQIVND (reference sequence). The CDR3 runs to 16 residues. Looking up the rest from reference TRBV19 and TRBJ2-3 gives the full variable domain: DGGITQSPKYLFRKEGQNVTLSCEQNLNHDAMYWYRQDPGQGLRLIYYSQIVNDFQKGDIAEGYSVSREKKESFPLTVTSAQKNPTAFYLCASTRRAGAVADTQYFGPGTRLTVL.

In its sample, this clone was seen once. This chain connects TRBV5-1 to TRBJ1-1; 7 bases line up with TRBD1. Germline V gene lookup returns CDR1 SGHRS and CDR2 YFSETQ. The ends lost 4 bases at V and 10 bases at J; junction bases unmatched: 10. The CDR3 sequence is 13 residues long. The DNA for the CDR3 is TGCGCCAGCAGCGTCGGAACCCAGGGGGGAGCTTTCTTT. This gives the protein CASSVGTQGGAFF.